This T cell receptor beta chain was identified in a study of control samples from healthy donors and cancer patients. The method was immunoSEQ multiplex PCR; TCRdb's version includes in-frame clones alone and lacks a portion of them. The sample shows approximately 150,000 clones, approximately 89% of them seen only once. Trimming shortened V by 1 base and J by 0 bases, and 6 bases separated the two germline ends. Germline lookup yields CDR1 LGHDT and CDR2 YNNKEL (reference sequence). The CDR3 runs to 14 residues. This receptor was obtained from a man between 45 and 60 years old with head and neck cancer. Sequencing input: PBMCs. V usage is TRBV3-1 (or the pseudogene TRBV3-2) and J usage is TRBJ1-1; D remains unclear. In DNA form, the CDR3 reads TGTGCCAGCAGCCAAGGGGGTATGAACACTGAAGCTTTCTTT. As protein: CASSQGGMNTEAFF.